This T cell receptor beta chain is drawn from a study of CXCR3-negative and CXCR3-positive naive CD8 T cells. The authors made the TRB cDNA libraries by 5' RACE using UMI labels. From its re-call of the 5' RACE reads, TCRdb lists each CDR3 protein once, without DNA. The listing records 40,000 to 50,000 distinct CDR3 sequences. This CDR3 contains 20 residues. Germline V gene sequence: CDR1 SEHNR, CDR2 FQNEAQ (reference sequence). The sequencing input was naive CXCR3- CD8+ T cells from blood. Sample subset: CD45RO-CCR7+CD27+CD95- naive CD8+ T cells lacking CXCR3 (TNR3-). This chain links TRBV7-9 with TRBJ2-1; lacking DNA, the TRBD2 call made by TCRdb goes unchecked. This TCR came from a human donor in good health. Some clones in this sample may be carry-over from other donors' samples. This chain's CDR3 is CASSLAMASGGGSSYNEQFF.